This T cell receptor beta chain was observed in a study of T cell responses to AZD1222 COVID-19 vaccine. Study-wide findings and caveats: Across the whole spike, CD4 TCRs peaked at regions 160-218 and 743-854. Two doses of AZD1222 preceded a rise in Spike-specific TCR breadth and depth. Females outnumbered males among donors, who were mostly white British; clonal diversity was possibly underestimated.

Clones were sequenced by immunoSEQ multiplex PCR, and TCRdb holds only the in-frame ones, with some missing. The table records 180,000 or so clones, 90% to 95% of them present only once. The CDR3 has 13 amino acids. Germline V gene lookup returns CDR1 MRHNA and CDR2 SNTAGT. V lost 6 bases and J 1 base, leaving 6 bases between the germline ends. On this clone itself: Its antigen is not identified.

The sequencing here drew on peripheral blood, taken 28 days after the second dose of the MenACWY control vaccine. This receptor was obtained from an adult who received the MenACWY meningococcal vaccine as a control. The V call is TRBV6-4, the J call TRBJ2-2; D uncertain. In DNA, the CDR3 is TGTGCCAGCAGCTCAATGAACACCGGGGAGCTGTTTTTT. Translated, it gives CASSSMNTGELFF.